This T cell receptor beta chain was sequenced in a study of Ad26.COV2.S vaccination and SARS-CoV-2 variants. As for the study in general: Intramuscular Ad26.COV2.S doses were given once or twice, 56 days apart. Findings and caveats of the study: Those who received vaccine or placebo ended up with similar non-spike TCR breadth.

Assay: immunoSEQ multiplex PCR; the TCRdb copy retains only in-frame clones and omits some. The sample contains around 300,000 clones, 80% to 90% of which appear only once. Treatment here: roughly 19 received Ad26.COV2.S at low or high dose, single or two shots; several received placebo; per-sample allocation not given. Collection of samples fell on day 63 after the first vaccine or placebo injection. V lost 2 bases, J lost 2 bases, and 14 bases lay in between. The germline V gene has CDR1 MGHRA and CDR2 YSYEKL. This CDR3 has 16 residues. Notes on this clone: Antigen specificity is unknown.

The chain couples TRBV4-1 to TRBJ2-3; D possibly corresponds to TRBD2 (5 bases). Here the sequenced sample was peripheral blood, taken in a trial of Ad26.COV2.S vaccine versus placebo. This TCR was recovered from a person between 18 and 59 years old who received the Ad26.COV2.S COVID-19 vaccine or a placebo. The CDR3 nucleotides read TGCGCCAGCAGCCAACGGTGGACTCTATCCACAGATACGCAGTATTTT. As protein: CASSQRWTLSTDTQYF.